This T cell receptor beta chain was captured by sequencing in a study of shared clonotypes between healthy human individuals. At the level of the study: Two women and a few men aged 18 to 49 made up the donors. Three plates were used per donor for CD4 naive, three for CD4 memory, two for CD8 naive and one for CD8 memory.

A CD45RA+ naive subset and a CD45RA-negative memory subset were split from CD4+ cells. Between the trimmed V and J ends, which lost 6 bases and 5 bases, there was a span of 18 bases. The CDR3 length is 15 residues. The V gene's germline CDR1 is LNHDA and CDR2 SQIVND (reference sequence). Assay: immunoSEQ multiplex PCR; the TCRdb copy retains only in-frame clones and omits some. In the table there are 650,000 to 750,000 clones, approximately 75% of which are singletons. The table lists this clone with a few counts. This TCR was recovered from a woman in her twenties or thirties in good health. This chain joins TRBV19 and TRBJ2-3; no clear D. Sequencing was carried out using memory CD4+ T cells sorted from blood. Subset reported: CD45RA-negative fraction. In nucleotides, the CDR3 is TGTGCCAGTAGCCCCCGCCGGATGACTCAAGATACGCAGTATTTT. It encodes CASSPRRMTQDTQYF.